Listed below are T cell receptor beta chains from one sample, sequenced in a study of cytomegalovirus exposure and HLA in healthy donors. Clones were read by immunoSEQ multiplex PCR, and TCRdb kept only the in-frame ones, dropping some. Of hundreds of thousands of clones in the sample, 85% to 90% were seen once. The material sequenced was PBMCs. These receptors were obtained from a woman in her late teens or twenties in good health and CMV-seronegative. The CDR3 runs from the conserved cysteine through the conserved F or W. D genes are given only for firm matches. Rows give clone size only sometimes, using once, few, many, or a class for an expanded clone.

d_call j_call v_call clone_size cdr3_aa cdr3_nt
TRBD1 TRBJ1-5 TRBV6-1 NA CASSSQGFQPQHF TGTGCCAGCAGTTCACAGGGGTTTCAGCCCCAGCATTTT
TRBD2 TRBJ2-3 TRBV6-5 NA CASSTGLAGPDTQYF TGTGCCAGCAGTACCGGACTAGCGGGCCCAGATACGCAGTATTTT
TRBD1 TRBJ2-2 TRBV7-3 once CASSSQGVNTGELFF TGTGCCAGCAGCTCACAGGGGGTGAACACCGGGGAGCTGTTTTTT
NA TRBJ1-2 TRBV2 NA CASSEPGLNYGYTF TGTGCCAGCAGTGAACCGGGATTGAACTATGGCTACACCTTC
NA TRBJ1-1 TRBV27 NA CASSLAAGLNTEAFF TGTGCCAGCAGTTTGGCGGCGGGGTTGAACACTGAAGCTTTCTTT
NA TRBJ2-3 TRBV27 NA CASSTRPGGDTQYF TGTGCCAGCAGTACGAGACCCGGAGGGGATACGCAGTATTTT
NA TRBJ2-7 TRBV4-1 NA CASSQGPRLGSYEQYF TGCGCCAGCAGCCAAGGCCCCCGCCTCGGCTCCTACGAGCAGTACTTC
TRBD1 TRBJ1-1 TRBV29-1 NA CSARLGQVAAFF TGCAGCGCACGGTTGGGACAGGTTGCAGCTTTCTTT
TRBD1 TRBJ2-7 TRBV7-6 NA CASSPGQGYEQYF TGTGCCAGCAGCCCGGGACAGGGTTACGAGCAGTACTTC
NA TRBJ2-2 TRBV9 NA CASSGDRTSNTGELFF TGTGCCAGCAGCGGTGACAGGACGTCGAACACCGGGGAGCTGTTTTTT
TRBD1 TRBJ2-7 TRBV5-6 NA CASSKGDRDRASYEQYF TGTGCCAGCAGCAAGGGTGACCGGGACAGGGCCTCCTACGAGCAGTACTTC
TRBD2 TRBJ2-7 TRBV5-1 NA CASSLAGGRDEQYF TGCGCCAGCAGCTTGGCGGGGGGGCGGGACGAGCAGTACTTC
NA TRBJ2-1 TRBV2 NA CASAGGTYNEQFF TGTGCCAGTGCCGGGGGAACTTACAATGAGCAGTTCTTC
TRBD1 TRBJ1-6 TRBV27 NA CASSLRPPRDRGNSPLHF TGTGCCAGCAGTTTACGCCCCCCCCGGGACAGGGGTAATTCACCCCTCCACTTT
NA TRBJ1-2 TRBV19 NA CASSMGRGDYGYTF TGTGCCAGTAGTATGGGCAGGGGCGACTATGGCTACACCTTC
TRBD1 TRBJ1-2 TRBV7-9 NA CASSLTQGTNGYTF TGTGCCAGCAGCTTAACACAGGGGACGAATGGCTACACCTTC
NA TRBJ2-5 TRBV5-1 NA CASSLDQTGETQYF TGCGCCAGCAGCTTGGACCAAACCGGGGAGACCCAGTACTTC
NA TRBJ1-4 TRBV2 few CASSEDLSHEKLFF TGTGCCAGCAGTGAAGACCTATCCCATGAAAAACTGTTTTTT